These 9 T cell receptor beta chains were all obtained from the same sample, sequenced in a study of cytomegalovirus exposure and HLA in healthy donors. Only in-frame clones appear in the TCRdb table, and some are missing; sequencing was by immunoSEQ multiplex PCR. The repertoire includes roughly 220,000 clones, roughly 84% of them detected once, and over 13% sits in the top ten. Sequenced sample: PBMCs. These TCRs come from a woman between 25 and 40 years old in good health and CMV-seropositive.

V and J are TRBV18 and TRBJ2-7; D is possibly TRBD1 or TRBD2 (8 bases each). There are 15 residues in the CDR3. Germline loops: CDR1 KGHSH, CDR2 LQKENI. Trimming removed 4 bases from V and 4 bases from J, with 17 bases in between. CDR3 coding DNA: TGTGCCAGCTCACTGGGACAGGCGGGGGGTTACGAGCAGTACTTC. Protein: CASSLGQAGGYEQYF.

The V gene is TRBV20-1, the J gene TRBJ2-3; D unclear. V was cut by 6 bases and J by 6 bases, with 10 bases left in between. The CDR3 is made up of 11 amino acids. Germline V gene sequence: CDR1 DFQATT, CDR2 SNEGSKA (reference sequence). The CDR3 nucleotides read TGCAGTGCCGAGGCGCGGGATACGCAGTATTTT. Residues: CSAEARDTQYF.

This rearrangement joins TRBV5-6 to TRBJ2-7; D call uncertain. Germline V gene lookup returns CDR1 SGHDT and CDR2 YYEEEE. With 1 base removed from V and 3 bases from J, the gap between germline ends came to 5 bases. This CDR3 has 12 residues. CDR3 bases: TGTGCCAGCAGCTTGATAAGCTACGAGCAGTACTTC. This gives the protein CASSLISYEQYF.

The chain is built from TRBV28 and TRBJ2-5; 8 bases align to TRBD1. Germline V gene lookup returns CDR1 MDHEN and CDR2 SYDVKM. Germline trimming cut 4 bases from V and 3 bases from J; bases unmatched to any gene: 13. The CDR3 is made up of 17 amino acids. CDR3 in amino acids: CASSSPSRGRFEETQYF. DNA of the CDR3: TGTGCCAGCAGTTCCCCCTCCAGGGGGCGCTTTGAAGAGACCCAGTACTTC.

This clone was counted once. The V call is TRBV7-2, the J call TRBJ2-5, with D unclear. CDR3 length: 12 residues. Between the trimmed V and J ends, which lost 4 bases and 5 bases, there was a span of 8 bases. The germline CDR1 and CDR2 sequences are SGHTA and FQGNSA. Here the CDR3 reads CASSSSRETQYF. CDR3 coding DNA: TGTGCCAGCAGCTCCTCGCGGGAGACCCAGTACTTC.

V usage is TRBV5-1 and J usage is TRBJ2-1; D is possibly TRBD2 (7 bases). V shed 0 bases and J shed 7 bases, with 20 bases lying between them. The CDR3 consists of 17 residues. Germline CDR1 SGHRS, CDR2 YFSETQ. The DNA for the CDR3 is TGCGCCAGCAGCTTGGTATACGGACGGGGGGCTCCGAATGAGCAGTTCTTC. This codes for CASSLVYGRGAPNEQFF.

The chain joins TRBV1 to TRBJ1-5. TRBV1 is a documented pseudogene. The CDR3 is 15 residues long. The CDR3 DNA reads TGCACCAGCAGCCTCCCAGGTCGAGGCCCCCAGCCCCAGCATTTT. Translating it yields CTSSLPGRGPQPQHF.

The chain uses TRBV6-5 and TRBJ2-7; TRBD1 matches at 7 bases. The germline V gene encodes CDR1 MNHEY and CDR2 SVGAGI. The CDR3 consists of 15 residues. Unmatched junction bases numbered 11, after V lost 6 bases and J lost 3 bases. The CDR3 here is CASSKNRGRGYEQYF. CDR3 coding DNA: TGTGCCAGCAGCAAAAACAGGGGAAGGGGCTACGAGCAGTACTTC.

The chain carries TRBV6-5 and TRBJ1-2; D is unresolved. The CDR3 spans 14 residues. Trimming removed 2 bases from V and 5 bases from J, with 12 bases in between. Germline V CDR1 and CDR2: MNHEY, SVGAGI. DNA of the CDR3: TGTGCCAGCAGTTACGACCTTATGCTGTATGGCTACACCTTC. Translating gives CASSYDLMLYGYTF.